This TCR beta chain was captured in a study of blood T cells in healthy people across ages. Study background: With template switching, about one barcoded beta molecule was captured per two T cells.

Germline CDR1 reads KGHDR; CDR2 reads SFDVKD. This CDR3 region has 12 residues. V was cut by 3 bases and J by 4 bases, with 5 bases left in between. With a J-beta primer mix and a sample-barcoded 5' primer, a second PCR ran about 7 to 12 cycles. TCRdb independently ran MiXCR on the 5' RACE reads; one entry per CDR3 protein. The sample holds over 500,000 distinct CDR3 sequences, roughly half seen once. The rearrangement joins TRBV24-1 to TRBJ1-2, with D hard to call. The source of this sequence is a woman older than 75 in good health. Sequencing was carried out using blood. The CDR3 DNA sequence: TGTGCCACCAGTGATCGGGTCTATGGCTACACCTTC. Protein sequence: CATSDRVYGYTF.